The 24 T cell receptor beta chains presented below share a single source sample, sequenced in a study of T-cell reconstitution after alpha-beta-depleted transplantation in children. Unique molecular identifiers were incorporated when the TCRbeta library was constructed. TCRdb independently ran MiXCR on the PCR reads; one entry per CDR3 protein. In the table there are about 980,000 distinct CDR3 sequences, 25% to 30% of which are singletons. This sample comprised PBMCs, mostly from graft donor cells, obtained 360 days after TCRalphabeta/CD19-depleted stem cell transplant. The origin of the receptors is a boy less than two years old who had a stem cell transplant for SCID, so the T cells may come from the graft donor.

This clonotype occurred once. This CDR3 fails to terminate in the conserved phenylalanine or tryptophan, so it likely reflects a read error. The chain has TRBV7-2 and TRBJ1-5; the D is unclear. V lost 7 bases, J lost 0 bases, and 13 bases lay in between. In germline, CDR1 is SGHTA, CDR2 FQGNSA. The CDR3 is made up of 15 amino acids. CDR3 loop: CASKRVPYSNQPQHS. The CDR3 DNA is TGTGCCAGCAAGAGAGTACCTTATAGCAATCAGCCCCAGCATTCT.

In this sample, this clonotype turned up once. The V and J genes are TRBV20-1 and TRBJ2-1, with TRBD1 matching over 11 bases. V gave up 0 bases and J gave up 0 bases; unmatched junction bases: 7. Germline loops: CDR1 DFQATT, CDR2 SNEGSKA (reference sequence). The CDR3 covers 18 residues. The CDR3 region is CSARDPDRGLNSYNEQFF. In nucleotides, the CDR3 is TGCAGTGCTAGAGATCCGGACAGGGGGCTTAACTCCTACAATGAGCAGTTCTTC.

The chain carries TRBV4-1 and TRBJ1-6, with D hard to call. This CDR3 contains 15 residues. With 4 bases removed from V and 4 bases from J, the gap between germline ends came to 11 bases. Looked up from germline, CDR1 is MGHRA and CDR2 is YSYEKL. In nucleotides, the CDR3 is TGCGCCAGCAGCCCCCCGGACGGTTATAATTCACCCCTCCACTTT. Protein sequence: CASSPPDGYNSPLHF.

On this clonotype: One end of the junction is discordant with germline, which a read error may explain. The J gene is TRBJ2-7, the V gene TRBV6-2 or TRBV6-3; maybe TRBD1 (6 bases). CDR1 MNHEY and CDR2 SVGEGT come from the germline V gene. The CDR3 spans 12 residues. The CDR3 region has the DNA TGTGCCAGCAGTTACTCGGGGACAAAGAAGTGCTTC. Residues: CASSYSGTKKCF.

V usage is TRBV9 and J usage is TRBJ1-5; perhaps TRBD1 as D (5 bases). V dropped 4 bases and J dropped 5 bases, with 13 bases sitting between them. Looked up from germline, CDR1 is SGDLS and CDR2 is YYNGEE. The length of the CDR3 is 14 residues. The CDR3 spells CASSPGGWYQPQHF. CDR3 DNA sequence: TGTGCCAGCAGCCCCGGGGGGTGGTATCAGCCCCAGCATTTT.

The chain uses TRBV4-1 and TRBJ2-7; 7 bases map to TRBD2. V shed 4 bases, J shed 1 base, and the junction held 4 bases outside the gene matches. This CDR3 comprises 14 residues. Germline CDR1 MGHRA, CDR2 YSYEKL. Here the CDR3 reads CASSPTSLSYEQYF. The CDR3 DNA reads as TGCGCCAGCAGCCCGACTAGCCTTTCCTACGAGCAGTACTTC.

This clonotype was counted only a few times. This CDR3 reads CSVGDRVRGANVLTF. The CDR3, as DNA: TGCAGCGTTGGGGACAGGGTGAGGGGGGCCAACGTCCTGACTTTC. The chain joins TRBV29-1 to TRBJ2-6, with TRBD1 identical over 9 bases. Trimming at V came to 4 bases and at J to 4 bases, leaving 5 bases not matched to a gene. This CDR3 is 15 amino acids long. Germline loops: CDR1 SQVTM, CDR2 ANQGSEA.

The chain links TRBV12-3 or TRBV12-4 to TRBJ2-7, with TRBD1 matching over 8 bases. This CDR3 region has 13 residues. After removal of 4 bases from V and 5 bases from J, the junction contained 4 bases not matched to a gene. The CDR3 region has the DNA TGTGCCAGCAGTTGGACAGGGCTAAACGAGCAGTACTTC. Its translation: CASSWTGLNEQYF.

The chain has TRBV20-1 and TRBJ2-5; D might be TRBD1 or TRBD2, each matching 5 bases. Germline assignment: CDR1 DFQATT and CDR2 SNEGSKA (reference sequence). Deletions cut 0 bases from V and 6 bases from J, with 14 bases between. The CDR3 is 14 amino acids. The CDR3 loop is CSAREAGGIKTQYF. The DNA of the CDR3 is TGCAGTGCTAGAGAGGCTGGGGGTATAAAGACCCAGTACTTC.

This clonotype was detected a few times. In DNA, the CDR3 is TGTGCCAGCAGTCCAGGCGGGACCCAAGAGACCCAGTACTTC. It translates to CASSPGGTQETQYF. The chain combines TRBV12-3 or TRBV12-4 with TRBJ2-5; a possible D gene is TRBD2 (6 bases). This CDR3 spans 14 amino acids. Trimming took off 5 bases at V and 1 base at J, with 11 bases between the two ends.

This clonotype has more than one count but fewer than ten. The rearrangement uses TRBV9 and TRBJ2-3; perhaps TRBD2 as D (6 bases). The V gene's germline CDR1 is SGDLS and CDR2 YYNGEE. V lost 2 bases to trimming and J lost 6 bases, with 13 bases between them. The CDR3 loop spans 14 amino acids. For the CDR3, the DNA is TGTGCCAGCAGCGTCGGCGGGGCATGGGATACGCAGTATTTT. Translation: CASSVGGAWDTQYF.

The chain is built from TRBV29-1 and TRBJ1-3; tentative D call: TRBD1 (5 bases). CDR3 size: 13 residues. The V end was cut by 2 bases, the J end by 2 bases, with 7 bases between. CDR1 and CDR2 (germline): SQVTM, ANQGSEA. The CDR3 bases are TGCAGCGTTGAAAGGGACCCTGGAAACACCATATATTTT. Translation: CSVERDPGNTIYF.

This chain uses TRBV2 with TRBJ2-2; TRBD1 agrees at 7 bases. The CDR3 extends over 14 amino acids. The V gene's germline CDR1 is SNHLY and CDR2 FYNNEI. After removal of 6 bases from V and 6 bases from J, the junction contained 7 bases not matched to a gene. The DNA of the CDR3 is TGTGCCAGCAGCTCCCTAACAGGGGCCGGGGAGCTGTTTTTT. Translating it yields CASSSLTGAGELFF.

This chain connects TRBV4-2 to TRBJ2-5, with unresolved D. V lost 0 bases to trimming and J lost 4 bases, with 9 bases between them. Germline CDR1 and CDR2: LGHNA and YNFKEQ. The CDR3 is 14 residues long. The CDR3 nucleotides read TGTGCCAGCAGCCAAGAAGGGCTAAGAGAGACCCAGTACTTC. Translated, it gives CASSQEGLRETQYF.

The rearrangement uses TRBV4-1 and TRBJ1-5; D unresolved. This CDR3 is built from 15 residues. Trimming left V 0 bases short and J 7 bases short, with 13 bases between. Germline V gene lookup returns CDR1 MGHRA and CDR2 YSYEKL. The CDR3: CASSQDEGGRQPQHF. As DNA, the CDR3 is TGCGCCAGCAGCCAAGATGAAGGAGGGAGGCAGCCCCAGCATTTT.

The chain couples TRBV15 to TRBJ2-7, with 8 bases aligning to TRBD2. The CDR3 is 18 residues long. Looked up from germline, CDR1 is LNHNV and CDR2 is YYDKDF (reference sequence). The ends lost 0 bases at V and 0 bases at J; junction bases unmatched: 10. The CDR3, as DNA: TGTGCCACCAGCAGAGAATGGGGCGGGGGGCCAGCCTCCTACGAGCAGTACTTC. Translating it yields CATSREWGGGPASYEQYF.

CDR3 sequence reads: CASTPWDTSYEQYF. CDR3 nucleotide sequence: TGTGCCAGCACCCCCTGGGACACTTCCTACGAGCAGTACTTC. The chain couples TRBV6-1 to TRBJ2-7; weak D call: TRBD1 (6 bases). V was shortened by 7 bases and J by 1 base, with 14 bases between the two germline ends. CDR1 and CDR2 from the germline V gene are MNHNS and SASEGT. CDR3 length: 14 residues.

The V gene is TRBV2, the J gene TRBJ1-1; tentative D call: TRBD1 (5 bases). CDR3 size: 13 residues. Germline assignment: CDR1 SNHLY and CDR2 FYNNEI. V lost 1 base to trimming and J lost 6 bases, with 9 bases between them. CDR3 sequence: CASSEGGPSEAFF. The CDR3 DNA sequence: TGTGCCAGCAGTGAAGGGGGCCCGTCTGAAGCTTTCTTT.

The rearrangement links TRBV7-9 to TRBJ2-7; tentatively, D is TRBD1 (5 bases). The CDR3 is 14 amino acids. With 5 bases removed from V and 2 bases from J, the gap between germline ends came to 13 bases. The germline V gene has CDR1 SEHNR and CDR2 FQNEAQ (reference sequence). The CDR3 DNA follows: TGTGCCAGCAGCCCCTCTCGACAGACCTACGAGCAGTACTTC. This gives the protein CASSPSRQTYEQYF. Variable domain in full (rest from reference TRBV7-9 and TRBJ2-7): DTGVSQNPRHKITKRGQNVTFRCDPISEHNRLYWYRQTLGQGPEFLTYFQNEAQLEKSRLLSDRFSAERPKGSFSTLEIQRTEQGDSAMYLCASSPSRQTYEQYFGPGTRLTVT.

This rearrangement joins TRBV3-1 to TRBJ2-3; D unclear. Germline CDR1 LGHDT, CDR2 YNNKEL (reference sequence). The CDR3 extends over 13 amino acids. V was trimmed by 0 bases and J by 4 bases, leaving 5 bases between them. CDR3 in DNA: TGTGCCAGCAGCCAAGATTATGCAGATACGCAGTATTTT. Translation gives CASSQDYADTQYF.

This clonotype was observed a handful of times. Compared with germline, one end of the junction differs, possibly owing to a read error. V and J are TRBV20-1 and TRBJ2-7; 7 bases align to TRBD1. The CDR3 covers 15 residues. Per the germline V gene, CDR1 is DFQATT and CDR2 is SNEGSKA (reference sequence). The CDR3 is CSARGGLPLPYEQYF. The CDR3 DNA is TGCAGTGCGAGAGGGGGCCTTCCTCTTCCCTACGAGCAGTACTTC.

This clonotype was seen only a few times. The chain couples TRBV18 to TRBJ2-1; 9 positions agree with TRBD1. This CDR3 contains 17 residues. V shed 5 bases and J 0 bases; nucleotides not matched to a gene: 8. Germline CDR1 KGHSH, CDR2 LQKENI. The CDR3 coding sequence is TGTGCCAGCTCATCGACAGGGGGGGTCAGCTCCTACAATGAGCAGTTCTTC. As protein: CASSSTGGVSSYNEQFF. Variable domain in full (rest from reference TRBV18 and TRBJ2-1): NAGVMQNPRHLVRRRGQEARLRCSPMKGHSHVYWYRQLPEEGLKFMVYLQKENIIDESGMPKERFSAEFPKEGPSILRIQQVVRGDSAAYFCASSSTGGVSSYNEQFFGPGTRLTVL.

This clonotype has just a few counts. This rearrangement joins TRBV29-1 to TRBJ2-1, with D perhaps matching TRBD2 (7 bases). Trimming removed 4 bases at V and 5 bases at J, with 18 bases between. The CDR3 totals 15 residues. Germline V gene lookup returns CDR1 SQVTM and CDR2 ANQGSEA. CDR3 DNA: TGCAGCGTTGTAGGTGGGGGGGCGATTGACAATGAGCAGTTCTTC. This codes for CSVVGGGAIDNEQFF.

This chain uses TRBV2 with TRBJ2-5, with a tentative D call TRBD2 (6 bases). V gave up 8 bases and J gave up 2 bases, with 18 bases separating them. In germline, CDR1 is SNHLY, CDR2 FYNNEI. The CDR3 is 15 residues long. This CDR3 reads CASQVAGRTQETQYF. CDR3 nucleotides: TGTGCCAGCCAGGTGGCGGGGCGAACTCAAGAGACCCAGTACTTC.